The 21 T cell receptor beta chains below all came from one sample that was sequenced in a study of pediatric ulcerative colitis. The rectum was sampled with one to two pinch biopsies at colonoscopy. Generated by immunoSEQ multiplex PCR, the TCRdb table keeps only in-frame clones and is missing some. The repertoire holds some 37,000 clones, with more than 70% as singletons. Sequenced sample: gut tissue. These receptors all come from a boy aged 10-17 years with moderate ulcerative colitis.

The chain links TRBV7-7 to TRBJ2-5, with D possibly TRBD1 on 6 matching bases. Per germline, CDR1 SSHAT and CDR2 FNYEAQ (reference sequence). CDR3 size: 13 residues. V lost 5 bases and J 1 base, leaving 8 bases between the germline ends. The CDR3 DNA sequence: TGTGCCAGCAGCCACAGGGTCCAAGAGACCCAGTACTTC. Amino acids: CASSHRVQETQYF.

This chain connects TRBV4-2 to TRBJ1-3; 7 bases line up with TRBD1. This CDR3 is 18 amino acids long. Germline V CDR1 and CDR2: LGHNA, YNFKEQ. J lost 2 bases, V lost 0 bases, and 10 bases had no gene match. CDR3 residues: CASSQDLRDRVTGNTIYF. The DNA of the CDR3 is TGTGCCAGCAGCCAAGACCTGCGAGACAGGGTTACTGGAAACACCATATATTTT.

The chain combines TRBV5-3 with TRBJ1-5; D call uncertain. TRBV5-3 is given ORF status, its function remaining uncertain. With 0 bases removed from V and 5 bases from J, the gap between germline ends came to 15 bases. This CDR3 has 16 residues. DNA of the CDR3: TGTGCCAGAAGCTTGGGGGCCCCCTCCTATTATCAGCCCCAGCATTTT. Protein product: CARSLGAPSYYQPQHF.

This chain connects TRBV19 to TRBJ2-1, with D possibly matching TRBD1 (6 bases). The CDR3 contains 13 residues. V shed 7 bases and J shed 5 bases, with 12 bases lying between them. Germline assignment: CDR1 LNHDA and CDR2 SQIVND (reference sequence). Written as DNA, the CDR3 is TGTGCCAGTATAGGACAGTCTCACAATGAGCAGTTCTTC. Residues: CASIGQSHNEQFF.

The chain is built from TRBV2 and TRBJ2-7; D is perhaps TRBD2 (6 bases). The CDR3 is 15 amino acids. V lost 6 bases and J lost 2, with 17 bases in between. Looked up from germline, CDR1 is SNHLY and CDR2 is FYNNEI. The CDR3 sequence is CASRLEASVPYEQYF. The CDR3 DNA reads TGTGCCAGCAGACTTGAGGCTAGCGTCCCCTACGAGCAGTACTTC.

The chain links TRBV9 to TRBJ2-3, with D uncertain. The germline V gene has CDR1 SGDLS and CDR2 YYNGEE. V was shortened by 5 bases and J by 4 bases, with 11 bases between the two germline ends. The CDR3 runs to 13 residues. The CDR3 DNA sequence: TGTGCCAGCAGTTACCCTGGCGCAGATACGCAGTATTTT. Its translation: CASSYPGADTQYF.

The chain joins TRBV27 to TRBJ2-7; 9 nucleotides line up with TRBD2. V shed 5 bases, J shed 6 bases, and the junction held 5 bases outside the gene matches. The CDR3 totals 13 residues. Germline V lookup: CDR1 MNHEY, CDR2 SMNVEV (reference sequence). The CDR3, as DNA: TGTGCCAGCAGTCCGGGACTAGCAGGCGAGCAGTACTTC. Translation gives CASSPGLAGEQYF.

The rearrangement joins TRBV5-1 to TRBJ2-7; TRBD1 might be the D (6 bases). The CDR3 extends over 13 amino acids. Per germline, CDR1 SGHRS and CDR2 YFSETQ. V lost 0 bases to trimming and J lost 9 bases, with 13 bases between them. The CDR3 reads CASSLDRAVAQYF. Written as DNA, the CDR3 is TGCGCCAGCAGCTTGGACAGGGCAGTAGCGCAGTACTTC.

The J gene is TRBJ2-3, the V gene TRBV19; D may be TRBD1 (6 bases). Looked up from germline, CDR1 is LNHDA and CDR2 is SQIVND (reference sequence). The length of the CDR3 is 15 residues. The germline V and J ends were trimmed by 4 bases and 3 bases, with 14 bases remaining between them. The CDR3 loop reads CASSNTGFGTDTQYF. CDR3 bases: TGTGCCAGTAGTAATACAGGGTTTGGAACAGATACGCAGTATTTT. Complete variable domain (other parts from reference TRBV19 and TRBJ2-3): DGGITQSPKYLFRKEGQNVTLSCEQNLNHDAMYWYRQDPGQGLRLIYYSQIVNDFQKGDIAEGYSVSREKKESFPLTVTSAQKNPTAFYLCASSNTGFGTDTQYFGPGTRLTVL.

In this sample, this clone turned up a few times. The genes are TRBV13 and TRBJ1-1; D unclear. The CDR3 spans 13 residues. The V gene lost 5 bases and the J gene lost 4 bases, with 11 bases spanning the gap. The germline V gene encodes CDR1 PRHDT and CDR2 FYEKMQ (reference sequence). Here the CDR3 reads CASSLNTGTEAFF. The CDR3, as DNA: TGTGCCAGCAGCCTCAACACTGGCACTGAAGCTTTCTTT. Supplemented by reference TRBV13 and TRBJ1-1, the full variable domain reads AAGVIQSPRHLIKEKRETATLKCYPIPRHDTVYWYQQGPGQDPQFLISFYEKMQSDKGSIPDRFSAQQFSDYHSELNMSSLELGDSALYFCASSLNTGTEAFFGQGTRLTVV.

The chain employs TRBV29-1 and TRBJ2-7, with D uncertain. V was pared by 6 bases and J by 4 bases, with 13 bases between. Looked up from germline, CDR1 is SQVTM and CDR2 is ANQGSEA. This CDR3 spans 12 amino acids. The CDR3 DNA sequence: TGCAGCGTCCTGGTCCGAAGGTACGAGCAGTACTTC. Translated, it gives CSVLVRRYEQYF.

V is TRBV4-2 and J is TRBJ2-7; no clear D gene. This CDR3 is 15 amino acids long. V was clipped by 0 bases and J by 1 base, with 10 bases between them. Germline V gene sequence: CDR1 LGHNA, CDR2 YNFKEQ. The CDR3 loop reads CASSQDYYPSYEQYF. CDR3 nucleotides: TGTGCCAGCAGCCAAGATTACTACCCTTCCTACGAGCAGTACTTC.

The CDR3, as DNA: TGTGCCAGCAGTTACCGGGCCTATGAAGCTTTCTTT. As protein: CASSYRAYEAFF. This chain connects TRBV6-6 to TRBJ1-1; D is ambiguous. Trimming stripped 2 bases from V and 7 bases from J, with 8 bases between. CDR3 size: 12 residues. CDR1 is MNHNY and CDR2 is SVGAGI in the germline V gene (reference sequence).

J is TRBJ1-1 and V is TRBV7-3, with a possible D match to TRBD1 (6 bases). Trimming stripped 4 bases from V and 2 bases from J, with 11 bases between. The CDR3 has 14 amino acids. In germline, CDR1 is SGHTA, CDR2 FQGTGA. In DNA form, the CDR3 reads TGTGCCAGCAGCTACGGGGGGCTTAACACTGAAGCTTTCTTT. Protein: CASSYGGLNTEAFF.

The CDR3 DNA reads TGTGCCACCCTCCAGAGCTCCTACAATGAGCAGTTCTTC. Translated, it gives CATLQSSYNEQFF. The rearrangement links TRBV7-9 to TRBJ2-1, with unresolved D. The CDR3 spans 13 residues. Per the germline V gene, CDR1 is SEHNR and CDR2 is FQNEAQ (reference sequence). Trimming stripped 10 bases from V and 0 bases from J, with 10 bases between.

The rearrangement links TRBV6-5 to TRBJ1-3; D gene uncertain. Trimming took off 10 bases at V and 2 bases at J, with 15 bases between the two ends. This CDR3 contains 14 residues. Germline V gene sequence: CDR1 MNHEY, CDR2 SVGAGI. The CDR3 DNA follows: TGTGCCACCACTCTGGGATCCCCTGGAAACACCATATATTTT. Encoded protein: CATTLGSPGNTIYF.

V and J are TRBV6-5 and TRBJ1-1, with 7 bases lining up with TRBD1. The V segment lost 0 bases and the J segment 4 bases; nucleotides outside the gene matches: 2. The CDR3 spans 14 residues. CDR1 MNHEY and CDR2 SVGAGI come from the germline V gene. The CDR3 spells CASSYSEGATEAFF. CDR3 nucleotide sequence: TGTGCCAGCAGTTACTCAGAGGGGGCCACTGAAGCTTTCTTT.

The genes are TRBV4-3 and TRBJ2-2; no reliable D call. The CDR3 has 17 amino acids. V was pared by 1 base and J by 0 bases, with 12 bases between. The germline CDR1 and CDR2 sequences are LGHNA and YSLEER. CDR3 sequence (DNA): TGCGCCAGCAGCCAAGTACCAGGCCTCGCGAACACCGGGGAGCTGTTTTTT. As protein: CASSQVPGLANTGELFF.

On this clone itself: At one boundary the junction diverges from the germline segment, which might be a read error. The chain couples TRBV5-8 to TRBJ2-7; no definite D call. Germline CDR1 is SGHTS and CDR2 is YDEGEE. The CDR3 runs to 10 residues. The CDR3 reads CASSLDSHHF. CDR3 nucleotide sequence: TGTGCCAGCAGCTTGGACAGTCATCACTTC.

The chain has TRBV28 and TRBJ2-5; 10 bases match TRBD2. Germline V gives CDR1 MDHEN, CDR2 SYDVKM. The J segment lost 5 bases and the V segment lost 1 base, leaving 4 bases of the junction unmatched. The CDR3 sequence is 15 residues long. CDR3 DNA: TGTGCCAGCAGTTTATTAGCGGGAGGAACGGAGACCCAGTACTTC. Its protein product is CASSLLAGGTETQYF.

The chain carries TRBV29-1 and TRBJ1-1; no clear D gene. V was trimmed by 4 bases and J by 1 base, leaving 10 bases between them. Germline CDR1 reads SQVTM; CDR2 reads ANQGSEA. CDR3 length: 13 amino acids. CDR3 protein: CSVVQAANTEAFF. Written as DNA, the CDR3 is TGCAGCGTTGTCCAGGCAGCGAACACTGAAGCTTTCTTT.